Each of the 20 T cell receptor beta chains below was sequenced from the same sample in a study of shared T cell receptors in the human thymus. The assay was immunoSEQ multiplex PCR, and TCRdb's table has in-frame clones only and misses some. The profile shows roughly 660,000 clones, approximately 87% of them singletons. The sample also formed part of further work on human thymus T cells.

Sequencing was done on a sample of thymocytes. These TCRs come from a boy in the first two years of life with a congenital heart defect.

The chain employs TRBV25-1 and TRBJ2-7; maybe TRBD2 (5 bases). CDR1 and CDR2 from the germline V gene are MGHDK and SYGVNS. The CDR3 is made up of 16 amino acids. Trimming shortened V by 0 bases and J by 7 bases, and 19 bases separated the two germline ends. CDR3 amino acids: CASSEYGETLRGEQYF. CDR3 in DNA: TGTGCCAGCAGTGAATACGGGGAGACCCTTAGAGGGGAGCAGTACTTC.

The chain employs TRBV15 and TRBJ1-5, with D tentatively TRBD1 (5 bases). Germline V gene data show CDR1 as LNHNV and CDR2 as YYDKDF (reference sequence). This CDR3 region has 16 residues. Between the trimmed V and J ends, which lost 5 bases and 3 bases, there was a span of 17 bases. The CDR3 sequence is CATSPRRRDFNQPQHF. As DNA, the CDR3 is TGTGCCACCAGCCCGAGGAGACGGGACTTCAATCAGCCCCAGCATTTT.

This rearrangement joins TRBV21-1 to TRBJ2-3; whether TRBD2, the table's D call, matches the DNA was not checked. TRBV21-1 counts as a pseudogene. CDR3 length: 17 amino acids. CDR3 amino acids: CASSFTLYRGSTDTQYF. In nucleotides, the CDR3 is TGTGCCAGCAGCTTCACTCTCTACCGAGGTAGCACAGATACGCAGTATTTT.

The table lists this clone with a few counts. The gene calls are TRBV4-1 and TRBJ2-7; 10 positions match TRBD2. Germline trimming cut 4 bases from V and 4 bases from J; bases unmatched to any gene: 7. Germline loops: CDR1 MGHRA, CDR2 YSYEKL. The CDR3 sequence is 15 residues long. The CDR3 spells CASSLTWTSGYEQYF. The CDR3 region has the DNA TGCGCCAGCAGCCTAACATGGACTAGCGGATACGAGCAGTACTTC.

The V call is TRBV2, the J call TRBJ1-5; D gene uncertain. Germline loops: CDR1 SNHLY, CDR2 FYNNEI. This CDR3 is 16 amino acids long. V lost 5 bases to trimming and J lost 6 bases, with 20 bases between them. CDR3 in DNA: TGTGCCAGCAGTTCCAGAGGGCCCTCTGACGGTCAGCCCCAGCATTTT. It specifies CASSSRGPSDGQPQHF.

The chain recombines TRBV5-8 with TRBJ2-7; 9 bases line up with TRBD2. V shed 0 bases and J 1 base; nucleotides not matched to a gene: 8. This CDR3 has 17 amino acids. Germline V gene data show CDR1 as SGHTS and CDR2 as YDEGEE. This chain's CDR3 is CASSLGASGIGSYEQYF. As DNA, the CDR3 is TGTGCCAGCAGCTTGGGGGCTAGCGGGATCGGGTCCTACGAGCAGTACTTC.

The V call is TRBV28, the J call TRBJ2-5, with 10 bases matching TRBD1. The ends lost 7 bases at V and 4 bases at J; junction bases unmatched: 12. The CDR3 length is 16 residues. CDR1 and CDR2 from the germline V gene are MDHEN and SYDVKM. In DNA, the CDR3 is TGTGCCAGCAACCCCGCGGGACAGGGGAGGCTAGAGACCCAGTACTTC. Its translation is CASNPAGQGRLETQYF.

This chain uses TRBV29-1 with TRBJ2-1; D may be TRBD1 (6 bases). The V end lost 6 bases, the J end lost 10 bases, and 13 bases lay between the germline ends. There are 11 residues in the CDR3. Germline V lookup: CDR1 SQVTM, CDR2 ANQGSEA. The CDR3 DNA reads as TGCAGCGTCGGGACATCTGGGGAGCAGTTCTTC. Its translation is CSVGTSGEQFF.

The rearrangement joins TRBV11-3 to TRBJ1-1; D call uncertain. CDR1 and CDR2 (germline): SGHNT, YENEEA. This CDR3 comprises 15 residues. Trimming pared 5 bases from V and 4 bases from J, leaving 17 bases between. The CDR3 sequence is CASSPTSSAGTEAFF. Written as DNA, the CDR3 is TGTGCCAGCAGCCCAACAAGCTCTGCGGGCACTGAAGCTTTCTTT.

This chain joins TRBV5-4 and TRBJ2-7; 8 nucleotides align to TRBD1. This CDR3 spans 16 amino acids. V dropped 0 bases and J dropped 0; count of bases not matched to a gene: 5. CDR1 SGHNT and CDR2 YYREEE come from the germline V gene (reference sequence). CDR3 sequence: CASSLARGTGSYEQYF. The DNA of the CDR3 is TGTGCCAGCAGCTTGGCCCGGGGGACAGGCTCCTACGAGCAGTACTTC.

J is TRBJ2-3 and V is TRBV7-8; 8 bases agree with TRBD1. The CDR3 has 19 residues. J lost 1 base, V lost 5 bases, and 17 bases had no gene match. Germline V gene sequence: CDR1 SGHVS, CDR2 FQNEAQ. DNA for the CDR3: TGTGCCAGCAGCCACAACGACTGGCCTCCGGGACAGGGCACAGATACGCAGTATTTT. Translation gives CASSHNDWPPGQGTDTQYF. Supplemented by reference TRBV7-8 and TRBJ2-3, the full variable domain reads GAGVSQSPRYKVAKRGQDVALRCDPISGHVSLFWYQQALGQGPEFLTYFQNEAQLDKSGLPSDRFFAERPEGSVSTLKIQRTQQEDSAVYLCASSHNDWPPGQGTDTQYFGPGTRLTVL.

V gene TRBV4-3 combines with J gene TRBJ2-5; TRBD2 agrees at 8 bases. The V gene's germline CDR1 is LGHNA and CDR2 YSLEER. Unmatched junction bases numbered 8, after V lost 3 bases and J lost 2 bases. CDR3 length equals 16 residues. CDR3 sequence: CASSQGPPSGQETQYF. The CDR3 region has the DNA TGCGCCAGCAGCCAGGGACCCCCTAGCGGGCAAGAGACCCAGTACTTC.

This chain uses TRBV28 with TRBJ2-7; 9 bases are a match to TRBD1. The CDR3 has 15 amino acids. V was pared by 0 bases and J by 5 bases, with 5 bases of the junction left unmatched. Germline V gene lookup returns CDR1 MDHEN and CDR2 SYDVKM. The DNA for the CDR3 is TGTGCCAGCAGTTTATGGGGACAGGGCGGCCACGAGCAGTACTTC. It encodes CASSLWGQGGHEQYF.

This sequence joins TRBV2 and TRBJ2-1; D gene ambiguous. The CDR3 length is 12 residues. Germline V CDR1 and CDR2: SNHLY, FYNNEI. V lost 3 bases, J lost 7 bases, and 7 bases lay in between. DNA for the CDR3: TGTGCCAGCAGTGATTTAGTTAATGAGCAGTTCTTC. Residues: CASSDLVNEQFF.

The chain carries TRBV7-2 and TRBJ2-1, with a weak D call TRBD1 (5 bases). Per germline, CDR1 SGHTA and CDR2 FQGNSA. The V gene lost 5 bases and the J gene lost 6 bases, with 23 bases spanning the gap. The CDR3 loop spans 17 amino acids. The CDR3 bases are TGTGCCAGCAGCCCTAACTTTGTACAGGAAGTGAGCAATGAGCAGTTCTTC. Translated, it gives CASSPNFVQEVSNEQFF.

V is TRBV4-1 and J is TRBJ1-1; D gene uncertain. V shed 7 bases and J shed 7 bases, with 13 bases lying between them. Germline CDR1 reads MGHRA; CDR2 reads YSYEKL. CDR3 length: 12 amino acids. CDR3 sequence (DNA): TGCGCCAGCACTTCCCCACAGAGTGAAGCTTTCTTT. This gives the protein CASTSPQSEAFF.

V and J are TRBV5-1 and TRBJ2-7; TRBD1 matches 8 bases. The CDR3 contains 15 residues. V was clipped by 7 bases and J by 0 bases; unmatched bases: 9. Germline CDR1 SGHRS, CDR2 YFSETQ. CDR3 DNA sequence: TGCGCCAGCTCATATCGGACAGGGAGCTCCTACGAGCAGTACTTC. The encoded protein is CASSYRTGSSYEQYF.

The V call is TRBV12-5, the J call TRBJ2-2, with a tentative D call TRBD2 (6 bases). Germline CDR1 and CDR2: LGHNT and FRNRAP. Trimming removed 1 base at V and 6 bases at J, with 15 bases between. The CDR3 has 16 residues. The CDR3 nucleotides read TGTGCTAGTGGTTTGGCTCAAGGAGGGGACCCCGGGGAGCTGTTTTTT. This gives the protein CASGLAQGGDPGELFF.

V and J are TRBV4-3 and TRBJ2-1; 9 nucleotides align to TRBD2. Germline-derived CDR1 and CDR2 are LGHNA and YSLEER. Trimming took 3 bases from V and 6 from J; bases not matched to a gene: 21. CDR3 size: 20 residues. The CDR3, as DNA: TGCGCCAGCAGCCAGGCCGTAAGGCGCTCTCTACTAGCGGGCTTCAATGAGCAGTTCTTC. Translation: CASSQAVRRSLLAGFNEQFF.

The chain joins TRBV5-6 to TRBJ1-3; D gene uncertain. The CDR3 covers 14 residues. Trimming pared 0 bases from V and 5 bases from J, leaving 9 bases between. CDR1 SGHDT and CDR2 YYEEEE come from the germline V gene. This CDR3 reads CASSLGGVRNTIYF. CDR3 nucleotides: TGTGCCAGCAGCTTGGGTGGAGTTCGAAACACCATATATTTT.